These 20 T cell receptor beta chains came from one sample sequenced in a study of T-cell memory formation after mild COVID-19. TCRdb called the 5' RACE reads again in MiXCR, with one record for every CDR3 protein. The sample lists more than 150,000 distinct CDR3 sequences, approximately 17% occurring once. Source material: PBMCs or a T cell subset sorted from them (not recorded which). These receptors all stem from a man aged 18 to 30 who had mild COVID-19 (a few samples of this study predate the infection). Cell type and time point are not known.

The CDR3 region has the DNA TGTGCCAGCTCACCCGTTTTAAGGGCCCTGCAAGAGACCCAGTACTTC. Its translation: CASSPVLRALQETQYF. The J gene is TRBJ2-5, the V gene TRBV18; D is unclear. The CDR3 consists of 16 residues. Germline assignment: CDR1 KGHSH and CDR2 LQKENI. V dropped 3 bases and J dropped 2 bases, with 16 bases sitting between them.

This clonotype was counted between two and nine times. This chain joins TRBV7-6 and TRBJ2-2, with TRBD1 identical over 7 bases. Losses at the gene ends were 5 bases for V and 4 bases for J; bases not matched to a gene: 4. Germline CDR1 SGHVS, CDR2 FNYEAQ. This CDR3 spans 14 amino acids. The DNA of the CDR3 is TGTGCCAGCAGCCAAACAGGGGCCACCGGGGAGCTGTTTTTT. As protein: CASSQTGATGELFF.

This clonotype came up many times. This chain's CDR3 is CATAQGAGANVLTF. The CDR3 DNA sequence: TGCGCCACCGCCCAGGGGGCTGGGGCCAACGTCCTGACTTTC. The chain couples TRBV5-1 to TRBJ2-6; TRBD1 matches 7 bases. Germline V CDR1 and CDR2: SGHRS, YFSETQ. CDR3 length equals 14 residues. J was trimmed by 2 bases and V by 9 bases; bases with no gene match: 5.

The gene calls are TRBV4-1 and TRBJ1-2; 8 bases fit TRBD1. Germline lookup yields CDR1 MGHRA and CDR2 YSYEKL. The junction had 3 bases not matched to a gene; V was cut back by 8 bases and J by 7 bases. The CDR3 contains 11 residues. The CDR3 nucleotides read TGCGCCAGCTCAGGGGGCGTTGGCTACACCTTC. This sequence encodes CASSGGVGYTF.

This clonotype turned up a few times. The chain employs TRBV5-1 and TRBJ1-1, with D hard to call. Germline CDR1 SGHRS, CDR2 YFSETQ. The CDR3 totals 14 residues. The V gene lost 1 base and the J gene lost 1 base, with 8 bases spanning the gap. This CDR3 is CASSLITKNTEAFF. CDR3 nucleotide sequence: TGCGCCAGCAGCTTGATAACGAAGAACACTGAAGCTTTCTTT.

Ten or more counts support this clonotype. The chain is built from TRBV2 and TRBJ2-3; perhaps TRBD2 as D (5 bases). The CDR3 contains 19 residues. CDR1 is SNHLY and CDR2 is FYNNEI in the germline V gene. With 2 bases removed from V and 0 bases from J, the gap between germline ends came to 21 bases. The CDR3 region is CASSERAGISTPSTDTQYF. CDR3 coding DNA: TGTGCCAGCAGTGAACGGGCCGGGATCTCAACCCCTAGCACAGATACGCAGTATTTT.

This clonotype was counted once. V is TRBV18 and J is TRBJ2-5, with a weak D call TRBD1 (6 bases). This CDR3 is built from 14 residues. The V and J ends lost 3 bases and 2 bases respectively, with 10 bases between them. Germline CDR1 KGHSH, CDR2 LQKENI. In DNA form, the CDR3 reads TGTGCCAGCTCACCTTTCAGGGGTCAAGAGACCCAGTACTTC. This gives the protein CASSPFRGQETQYF.

This clonotype occurred many times. The rearrangement joins TRBV5-1 to TRBJ1-2; 8 bases map to TRBD1. CDR1 is SGHRS, CDR2 YFSETQ, per germline. The CDR3 consists of 13 residues. Trimming at V came to 5 bases and at J to 3 bases, leaving 3 bases not matched to a gene. The CDR3 is CASSSTGDYGYTF. CDR3 coding DNA: TGCGCCAGCAGTTCGACAGGGGACTATGGCTACACCTTC.

There are a few counts of this clonotype. One end of the junction fails to match germline, which may point to a read error. This chain links TRBV28 with TRBJ1-1; D possibly corresponds to TRBD1 (6 bases). The CDR3 is 12 amino acids. Germline V gene sequence: CDR1 MDHEN, CDR2 SYDVKM. CDR3 nucleotide sequence: TGTGCCAGCAGTTTAATAGGACAGCGGGTCTACTTT. This sequence encodes CASSLIGQRVYF. Full variable domain (remainder filled in from reference TRBV28 and TRBJ1-1): DVKVTQSSRYLVKRTGEKVFLECVQDMDHENMFWYRQDPGLGLRLIYFSYDVKMKEKGDIPEGYSVSREKKERFSLILESASTNQTSMYLCASSLIGQRVYFGQGTRLTVV.

This clonotype was seen only a few times. This chain links TRBV4-3 with TRBJ1-1; TRBD1 matches 12 bases. Germline V gene sequence: CDR1 LGHNA, CDR2 YSLEER. This CDR3 has 15 residues. Unmatched junction bases numbered 3, after V lost 1 base and J lost 6 bases. CDR3 residues: CASSQAGQGAAEAFF. The CDR3 bases are TGCGCCAGCAGCCAAGCGGGACAGGGGGCCGCTGAAGCTTTCTTT.

This clonotype was found a few times. The rearrangement links TRBV5-1 to TRBJ2-7, with D perhaps TRBD1 (5 bases). Germline V gene data show CDR1 as SGHRS and CDR2 as YFSETQ. The CDR3 sequence is 16 residues long. The V end was cut by 3 bases, the J end by 4 bases, with 20 bases between. CDR3 bases: TGCGCCAGCAGCTATACTGGGGCAGGGTTTTCGTACGAGCAGTACTTC. Translated, it gives CASSYTGAGFSYEQYF.

The chain combines TRBV7-3 with TRBJ2-2, with D unclear. Germline loops: CDR1 SGHTA, CDR2 FQGTGA. V lost 2 bases and J 1 base, leaving 5 bases between the germline ends. The CDR3 is made up of 14 amino acids. CDR3 amino acids: CASSLFGNTGELFF. In DNA, the CDR3 is TGTGCCAGCAGCTTATTTGGGAACACCGGGGAGCTGTTTTTT.

This clonotype was counted only a few times. The chain employs TRBV4-3 and TRBJ1-2; maybe TRBD1 (5 bases). CDR1 LGHNA and CDR2 YSLEER come from the germline V gene. This CDR3 has 13 residues. V lost 2 bases and J 7 bases, leaving 11 bases between the germline ends. The CDR3 protein is CASSQSAGTGYTF. CDR3 bases: TGCGCCAGCAGCCAATCTGCAGGGACTGGCTACACCTTC.

The gene calls are TRBV7-9 and TRBJ1-1; TRBD1 is a possible D gene (6 bases). The V gene lost 5 bases and the J gene lost 6 bases, with 13 bases spanning the gap. CDR3 size: 13 residues. In germline, CDR1 is SEHNR, CDR2 FQNEAQ (reference sequence). CDR3 region: CASSLQGWPEAFF. Here the CDR3 DNA reads TGTGCCAGCAGCCTACAGGGATGGCCTGAAGCTTTCTTT.

This clonotype was seen only a few times. The chain is built from TRBV6-5 and TRBJ2-5; perhaps TRBD2 as D (6 bases). CDR1 MNHEY and CDR2 SVGAGI come from the germline V gene. Trimming cost V 8 bases and J 5 bases, with 15 bases left between them. The CDR3 is 13 amino acids. The CDR3 DNA reads as TGTGCCAGCGGACGGAGGGAACGGGAGACCCAGTACTTC. It codes for CASGRRERETQYF.

The V call is TRBV5-1, the J call TRBJ2-1; no clear D. Germline V gene data show CDR1 as SGHRS and CDR2 as YFSETQ. This CDR3 comprises 14 residues. V lost 0 bases and J lost 0, with 4 bases in between. This CDR3 is CASSLGYSYNEQFF. The CDR3 region has the DNA TGCGCCAGCAGCTTGGGCTACTCCTACAATGAGCAGTTCTTC. The variable domain in full, completed from reference TRBV5-1 and TRBJ2-1, reads KAGVTQTPRYLIKTRGQQVTLSCSPISGHRSVSWYQQTPGQGLQFLFEYFSETQRNKGNFPGRFSGRQFSNSRSEMNVSTLELGDSALYLCASSLGYSYNEQFFGPGTRLTVL.

This sequence joins TRBV14 and TRBJ2-5; D not certain. The V and J ends lost 2 bases and 5 bases respectively, with 9 bases between them. CDR3 length equals 13 residues. Germline V CDR1 and CDR2: SGHDN, FVKESK. CDR3 DNA: TGTGCCAGCAGCCAAAACGGAGCGGAGACCCAGTACTTC. This translates into CASSQNGAETQYF.

This clonotype appeared a few times. CDR3 amino acids: CASSQDIGRGGVQETQYF. The DNA of the CDR3 is TGTGCCAGCAGCCAAGATATCGGGCGCGGGGGGGTCCAAGAGACCCAGTACTTC. V is TRBV4-2 and J is TRBJ2-5; 9 nucleotides match TRBD2. Per the germline V gene, CDR1 is LGHNA and CDR2 is YNFKEQ. The CDR3 loop spans 18 amino acids. J was trimmed by 1 base and V by 0 bases; bases with no gene match: 9.

The V gene is TRBV30, the J gene TRBJ2-5; TRBD2 agrees at 11 bases. With V trimmed by 1 base and J by 5 bases, 6 bases remained unmatched. The CDR3 covers 15 residues. The V gene's germline CDR1 is GTSNPN and CDR2 SVGIG (reference sequence). CDR3 coding DNA: TGTGCCTGGAGTGCAATACTAGCGGGGGATGAGACCCAGTACTTC. Protein: CAWSAILAGDETQYF.

The rearrangement joins TRBV20-1 to TRBJ2-3; 8 nucleotides agree with TRBD2. The CDR3 is made up of 16 amino acids. V lost 3 bases, J lost 0 bases, and 8 bases stayed unmatched. CDR1 DFQATT and CDR2 SNEGSKA come from the germline V gene (reference sequence). For the CDR3, the DNA is TGCAGTGCTAGCCTCCGCCCGGGGGGGAGCACAGATACGCAGTATTTT. It codes for CSASLRPGGSTDTQYF.